Listed below are T cell receptor beta chains from one sample, sequenced in a study of Graves' ophthalmopathy and Graves' hyperthyroidism. TCRdb reprocessed the multiplex PCR reads with MiXCR, giving one entry per CDR3 protein. This table has 900,000 to 1,200,000 distinct CDR3 sequences, about 40% appearing once. Sequencing was performed on peripheral blood or thyroid tissue (not recorded which). The receptors come from an adult man with Graves' hyperthyroidism. CDR3s leave out the opening cysteine and the closing phenylalanine or tryptophan.

J gene: TRBJ1-1
V gene: TRBV29-1
CDR3 protein: SVEAWGSGRAEAF

J gene: TRBJ1-2
V gene: TRBV20-1
CDR3 protein: SATPRGSLYGYT

J gene: TRBJ1-3
V gene: TRBV20-1
CDR3 protein: SASGTASGNTIY

J gene: TRBJ1-1
V gene: TRBV7-3
CDR3 protein: ASRPDGSSEAF

J gene: TRBJ2-2
V gene: TRBV29-1
CDR3 protein: SASSLGTAYTGELF

J gene: TRBJ2-1
V gene: TRBV19
CDR3 protein: ASRPSGRYEQF

J gene: TRBJ2-5
V gene: TRBV24-1
CDR3 protein: ATSDPRGQETQY

J gene: TRBJ2-7
V gene: TRBV11-3
CDR3 protein: ASSSAPLYEQY

J gene: TRBJ1-2
V gene: TRBV5-6
CDR3 protein: ASSPLAGPYGYT

J gene: .
V gene: TRBV7-6
CDR3 protein: ASSGNEQF

J gene: TRBJ2-7
V gene: TRBV19
CDR3 protein: ASGGGGRQYEQY

J gene: TRBJ2-7
V gene: TRBV10-2
CDR3 protein: ASSQGTGALEQH

J gene: TRBJ1-2
V gene: TRBV18
CDR3 protein: ASSMDTGYGYT

J gene: TRBJ2-6
V gene: TRBV29-1
CDR3 protein: SVEQGGTGSVLT

J gene: TRBJ1-6
V gene: TRBV6-5
CDR3 protein: ASRLGTIADSPLH

J gene: TRBJ2-7
V gene: TRBV20-1
CDR3 protein: SARPPGDYPY

J gene: TRBJ1-6
V gene: TRBV2
CDR3 protein: ASSEESGPNNSPLH

J gene: TRBJ2-7
V gene: TRBV11-2
CDR3 protein: ASSLGLGNEQY

J gene: TRBJ1-1
V gene: TRBV25-1
CDR3 protein: ASPPPGTEAF

J gene: TRBJ1-2
V gene: TRBV5-1
CDR3 protein: ASSRGVPRNGYT

J gene: TRBJ2-7
V gene: TRBV25-1
CDR3 protein: TSSLEGRTYEQY

J gene: TRBJ1-1
V gene: TRBV19
CDR3 protein: ASSINKLNTEAF

J gene: TRBJ2-7
V gene: TRBV5-1
CDR3 protein: ASSSGQDYYEQY

J gene: TRBJ2-5
V gene: TRBV20-1
CDR3 protein: SARVDRGGQETQY

J gene: TRBJ2-5
V gene: TRBV7-9
CDR3 protein: ASSRRAGGETQY

J gene: TRBJ1-1
V gene: TRBV5-6
CDR3 protein: ASSLSTYMNTEAF

J gene: TRBJ2-7
V gene: TRBV5-6
CDR3 protein: ASRARATGVHEQY

J gene: TRBJ1-1
V gene: TRBV14
CDR3 protein: ASSQETGVSEAF

J gene: TRBJ2-7
V gene: TRBV13
CDR3 protein: ASSHLSAVDEQY

J gene: TRBJ1-1
V gene: TRBV4-3
CDR3 protein: ASSPNVRDTEAF

J gene: TRBJ1-5
V gene: TRBV6-5
CDR3 protein: ASRYGGPALQPQH

J gene: TRBJ1-4
V gene: TRBV11-2
CDR3 protein: ASSLEYGKLF

J gene: TRBJ2-7
V gene: TRBV7-9
CDR3 protein: ASSKGRRPDSYEQY

J gene: TRBJ2-6
V gene: TRBV6-6
CDR3 protein: ASMGVAGTNVLT

J gene: TRBJ2-2
V gene: TRBV20-1
CDR3 protein: SARDGLAELHTGELF

J gene: TRBJ2-2
V gene: TRBV4-1
CDR3 protein: ASSPPSETGELF

J gene: TRBJ1-2
V gene: TRBV6-5
CDR3 protein: ASRGVANNYGYT

J gene: TRBJ2-7
V gene: TRBV4-1
CDR3 protein: ASSQVGIDYEQY

J gene: TRBJ1-5
V gene: TRBV7-8
CDR3 protein: ASSQQATGRNQPQH

J gene: TRBJ1-2
V gene: TRBV9
CDR3 protein: ASSQDLGRIGYGYT